The present TCR beta chain was sequenced within a study of shared clonotypes between healthy human individuals. As for the study in general: Three CD4 naive, three CD4 memory, two CD8 naive and one CD8 memory plate were used per donor.

Terminally differentiated effector memory CD45RA+ cells were excluded by CCR7 positive selection of CD45RO-negative cells. Here immunoSEQ multiplex PCR was the method, and the copy in TCRdb shows in-frame clones only, minus some. The sample holds hundreds of thousands of clones, roughly 96% seen once. The CDR3 extends over 11 amino acids. The chain carries TRBV21-1 and TRBJ1-2; TRBD1, as called in the table, went unchecked against the DNA. TRBV21-1 is noted as a pseudogene. Sequenced: naive CD8+ T cells sorted from blood. The source of this sequence is a woman aged 25 to 39 in good health. For the CDR3, the DNA is TGTGCCAGCAGTAGACAGGTTGGCTACACCTTC. Its translation: CASSRQVGYTF.